A single sample is the source of the 2 T cell receptor beta chains below, sequenced in a study of spatial heterogeneity in lung cancer. As for time point: sample taken at primary tumor resection. TCRdb used MiXCR to reprocess the 5' RACE reads, holding one entry per CDR3 protein. The sample holds about 38,000 distinct CDR3 sequences; around 7.2% are singletons and the top ten take 25% to 30%. Sequenced here: PBMCs, sampled at surgery. The receptor source for this set is a male donor with early-stage non-small cell lung cancer.

There are a few counts of this clonotype. The rearrangement joins TRBV6-1 to TRBJ1-5; weak D call: TRBD1 (5 bases). This CDR3 is built from 13 residues. The germline V gene encodes CDR1 MNHNS and CDR2 SASEGT. Trimming removed 1 base at V and 6 bases at J, with 7 bases between. The CDR3 region has the DNA TGTGCCAGCAGTGAAGTGGGGGTTCAGCCCCAGCATTTT. Residues: CASSEVGVQPQHF.

This clonotype was seen a handful of times. The rearrangement uses TRBV12-3 or TRBV12-4 and TRBJ1-1, with D hard to call. Trimming removed 3 bases from V and 3 bases from J, with 14 bases in between. The CDR3 runs to 15 residues. Here the CDR3 reads CASSFISVVDTEAFF. The CDR3 DNA is TGTGCCAGCAGTTTTATCAGCGTGGTGGACACTGAAGCTTTCTTT.